These 18 T cell receptor beta chains share one sample of origin, sequenced in a study of blood T cell repertoires in COVID-19. Measured with immunoSEQ multiplex PCR; TCRdb has only the in-frame clones, and not every one. The table includes more than 95,000 clones, about 87% detected once. Sequenced sample: peripheral blood. The receptors were gathered from a man aged 50-59 years with acute or convalescent COVID-19.

This chain uses TRBV6-2 or TRBV6-3 with TRBJ2-7; the match to TRBD1 covers 12 bases. The length of the CDR3 is 17 residues. V lost 0 bases and J lost 6; bases outside the gene matches: 9. From germline, CDR1 is MNHEY and CDR2 SVGEGT. Written as DNA, the CDR3 is TGTGCCAGCAGTTACTCGGGGACAGGGGGCGCCCGGGTCGAGCAGTACTTC. Protein sequence: CASSYSGTGGARVEQYF.

The V and J genes are TRBV3-1 (or the pseudogene TRBV3-2) and TRBJ2-2; D uncertain. Trimming removed 8 bases at V and 4 bases at J, with 17 bases between. The CDR3 extends over 15 amino acids. CDR1 is LGHDT and CDR2 is YNNKEL in the germline V gene (reference sequence). The DNA of the CDR3 is TGTGCCAGCCAACCCGGCGTCTTAGCCACCGGGGAGCTGTTTTTT. Amino acids: CASQPGVLATGELFF.

The chain joins TRBV2 to TRBJ2-3; D is possibly TRBD2 (6 bases). Germline CDR1 is SNHLY and CDR2 is FYNNEI. This CDR3 has 14 residues. The V gene lost 6 bases and the J gene lost 1 base, with 11 bases spanning the gap. This chain's CDR3 is CASRVAGRTDTQYF. The DNA of the CDR3 is TGTGCCAGCAGGGTGGCGGGACGCACAGATACGCAGTATTTT.

In this sample, this clone turned up once. The chain is built from TRBV5-1 and TRBJ2-1; TRBD2 is a possible D gene (5 bases). The germline gives CDR1 SGHRS, CDR2 YFSETQ. There are 15 residues in the CDR3. The V end lost 0 bases, the J end lost 2 bases, and 9 bases lay between the germline ends. The CDR3 coding sequence is TGCGCCAGCAGCTTGGAGGGAGTCCCCTACAATGAGCAGTTCTTC. Translation: CASSLEGVPYNEQFF. Based on the CDR3 plus reference TRBV5-1 and TRBJ2-1, the full variable domain is KAGVTQTPRYLIKTRGQQVTLSCSPISGHRSVSWYQQTPGQGLQFLFEYFSETQRNKGNFPGRFSGRQFSNSRSEMNVSTLELGDSALYLCASSLEGVPYNEQFFGPGTRLTVL.

The gene calls are TRBV3-1 (or the pseudogene TRBV3-2) and TRBJ2-7; 12 positions agree with TRBD2. Looked up from germline, CDR1 is LGHDT and CDR2 is YNNKEL (reference sequence). The V and J ends lost 8 bases and 7 bases, in that order; junction bases with no gene match: 12. The CDR3 has 15 residues. The CDR3 bases are TGTGCCAGCTCTCGGCTAGCGGGAGGGCAGGGGGAGCAGTACTTC. It codes for CASSRLAGGQGEQYF.

The gene calls are TRBV28 and TRBJ2-7; TRBD2 matches at 8 bases. J lost 6 bases, V lost 5 bases, and 6 bases had no gene match. The CDR3 contains 13 residues. Germline V lookup: CDR1 MDHEN, CDR2 SYDVKM. CDR3 DNA: TGTGCCAGCAGTATGCCCGGGAGGGTCGAGCAGTACTTC. Protein: CASSMPGRVEQYF. Full variable domain (rest looked up from reference TRBV28 and TRBJ2-7): DVKVTQSSRYLVKRTGEKVFLECVQDMDHENMFWYRQDPGLGLRLIYFSYDVKMKEKGDIPEGYSVSREKKERFSLILESASTNQTSMYLCASSMPGRVEQYFGPGTRLTVT.

The rearrangement links TRBV24-1 to TRBJ2-1, with D possibly TRBD1 on 6 matching bases. The CDR3 spans 15 residues. V was pared by 3 bases and J by 5 bases, with 13 bases between. Germline CDR1 and CDR2: KGHDR and SFDVKD. This chain's CDR3 is CATSDRLTGNNEQFF. CDR3 DNA sequence: TGTGCCACCAGTGATCGCCTGACAGGAAACAATGAGCAGTTCTTC.

V gene TRBV11-3 combines with J gene TRBJ1-1; 7 nucleotides line up with TRBD1. The germline CDR1 and CDR2 sequences are SGHNT and YENEEA. The CDR3 spans 15 residues. V gave up 1 base and J gave up 4 bases; unmatched junction bases: 6. CDR3 DNA: TGTGCCAGCAGCTTAGCCAGGGGGTCTGCCACTGAAGCTTTCTTT. Translation gives CASSLARGSATEAFF. The variable domain in full, with the rest retrieved from reference TRBV11-3 and TRBJ1-1, is EAGVVQSPRYKIIEKKQPVAFWCNPISGHNTLYWYLQNLGQGPELLIRYENEEAVDDSQLPKDRFSAERLKGVDSTLKIQPAELGDSAVYLCASSLARGSATEAFFGQGTRLTVV.

V is TRBV2 and J is TRBJ1-2, with a weak D call TRBD1 (6 bases). V shed 11 bases and J shed 6 bases, with 10 bases lying between them. Germline-derived CDR1 and CDR2 are SNHLY and FYNNEI. This CDR3 region has 10 residues. This CDR3 is CAWGRDGYTF. As DNA, the CDR3 is TGTGCCTGGGGGCGGGATGGCTACACCTTC.

This clone has only one observation. The chain has TRBV2 and TRBJ2-4; 7 bases fit TRBD2. Unmatched junction bases numbered 8, after V lost 3 bases and J lost 3 bases. This CDR3 has 16 residues. Looked up from germline, CDR1 is SNHLY and CDR2 is FYNNEI. The DNA of the CDR3 is TGTGCCAGCAGTGAGCCTAGCGGAGGAGGCAAAAACATTCAGTACTTC. Its protein product is CASSEPSGGGKNIQYF.

This chain uses TRBV2 with TRBJ2-2; D is undetermined. Between the trimmed V and J ends, which lost 2 bases and 2 bases, there was a span of 9 bases. Germline loops: CDR1 SNHLY, CDR2 FYNNEI. This CDR3 has 15 amino acids. DNA of the CDR3: TGTGCCAGCAGTGAATATAGCCTCAACACCGGGGAGCTGTTTTTT. As protein: CASSEYSLNTGELFF.

The DNA for the CDR3 is TGTGCCAGCAGTGAGGACAGGGAGGAGACCCAGTACTTC. Translation: CASSEDREETQYF. The rearrangement uses TRBV6-1 and TRBJ2-5; 8 bases agree with TRBD1. Germline V lookup: CDR1 MNHNS, CDR2 SASEGT. Trimming at V came to 3 bases and at J to 5 bases, leaving 2 bases not matched to a gene. The CDR3 is 13 residues long.

The rearrangement links TRBV3-1 (or the pseudogene TRBV3-2) to TRBJ2-6; a weak D match, TRBD1 (6 bases). V was shortened by 5 bases and J by 1 base, with 9 bases between the two germline ends. The CDR3 totals 15 residues. Per germline, CDR1 LGHDT and CDR2 YNNKEL (reference sequence). The CDR3 DNA follows: TGTGCCAGCAGCAATCAGGGGTCTGGGGCCAACGTCCTGACTTTC. It is translated as CASSNQGSGANVLTF.

The V call is TRBV6-5, the J call TRBJ1-4; D perhaps matches TRBD1 (5 bases). V shed 0 bases and J shed 8 bases, with 13 bases lying between them. The germline CDR1 and CDR2 sequences are MNHEY and SVGAGI. This CDR3 comprises 15 residues. The CDR3, as DNA: TGTGCCAGCAGTTACTCGACGCAGGGTAGGGAAAAACTGTTTTTT. Protein product: CASSYSTQGREKLFF.

The chain has TRBV2 and TRBJ2-4; unclear D gene. V was pared by 5 bases and J by 0 bases, with 11 bases between. CDR1 is SNHLY and CDR2 is FYNNEI in the germline V gene. The CDR3 has 15 amino acids. The CDR3 nucleotides read TGTGCCAGCAGTAACGGTCCTATAGCCAAAAACATTCAGTACTTC. Residues: CASSNGPIAKNIQYF.

The chain is built from TRBV6-6 and TRBJ1-1; 8 bases map to TRBD1. There are 16 residues in the CDR3. The germline V gene has CDR1 MNHNY and CDR2 SVGAGI (reference sequence). V was clipped by 0 bases and J by 5 bases; unmatched bases: 8. CDR3 nucleotides: TGTGCCAGCAGTTACTCCGGGACAGGCGGTAGTACTGAAGCTTTCTTT. It is translated as CASSYSGTGGSTEAFF.

The chain uses TRBV11-2 and TRBJ1-6; 9 bases line up with TRBD1. The CDR3 length is 15 residues. Trimming cost V 5 bases and J 4 bases; bases outside gene matches: 3. From germline, CDR1 is SGHAT and CDR2 FQNNGV. CDR3 region: CASSPTGGYNSPLHF. In DNA form, the CDR3 reads TGTGCCAGCAGCCCGACAGGGGGTTATAATTCACCCCTCCACTTT.

The V call is TRBV12-3 or TRBV12-4, the J call TRBJ2-3; D is unclear. The CDR3 is 12 amino acids. V gave up 3 bases and J gave up 5 bases, with 6 bases separating them. Here the CDR3 DNA reads TGTGCCAGCAGTTTGTTCGGAGATACGCAGTATTTT. Translated, it gives CASSLFGDTQYF.